This TCR beta chain is from a study of blood T cell repertoires in COVID-19. Study as a whole: Sample material is recorded as cDNA or gDNA derived from T cells, B-cell-depleted T cells, or PBMCs.

In the authors' methods: By means of reference gene primer amplification, nucleated cell counts were estimated. Sequencing was performed with immunoSEQ multiplex PCR; in TCRdb, only in-frame clones are kept and a portion is missing. That table furnishes V, J and clone size, whereas the DNA furnished D and trimming. The sample yields some 210,000 clones, roughly 84% seen once. Germline V gene sequence: CDR1 MDHEN, CDR2 SYDVKM. J gave up 1 base and V 3 bases, and 3 bases lay outside the gene matches. The CDR3 is 16 residues long. This TCR was recovered from a woman aged 40 to 55 who had recovered from COVID-19. This chain joins TRBV28 and TRBJ2-1; TRBD2 agrees at 10 bases. Sequencing was done on a sample of peripheral blood. DNA of the CDR3: TGTGCCAGCAGTTTTATACTAGCGGGGTCCTACAATGAGCAGTTCTTC. This sequence encodes CASSFILAGSYNEQFF.